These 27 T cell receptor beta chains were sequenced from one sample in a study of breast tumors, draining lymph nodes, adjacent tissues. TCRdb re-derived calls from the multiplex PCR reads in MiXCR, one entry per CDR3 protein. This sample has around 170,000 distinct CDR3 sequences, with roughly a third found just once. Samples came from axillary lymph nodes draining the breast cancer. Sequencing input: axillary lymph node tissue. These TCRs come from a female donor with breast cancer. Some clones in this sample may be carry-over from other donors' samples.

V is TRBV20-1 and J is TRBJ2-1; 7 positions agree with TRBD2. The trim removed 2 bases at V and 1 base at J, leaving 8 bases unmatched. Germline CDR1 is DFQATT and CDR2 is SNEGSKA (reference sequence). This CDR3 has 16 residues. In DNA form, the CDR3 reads TGCAGTGCTAGAATACCGACTAGCTCGTCCTACAATGAGCAGTTCTTC. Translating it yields CSARIPTSSSYNEQFF.

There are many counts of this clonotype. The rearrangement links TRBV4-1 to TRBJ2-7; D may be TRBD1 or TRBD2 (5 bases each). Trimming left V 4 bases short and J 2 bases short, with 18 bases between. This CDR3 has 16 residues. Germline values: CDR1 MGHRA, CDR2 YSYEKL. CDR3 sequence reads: CASSRPPGTPTYEQYF. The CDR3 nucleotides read TGCGCCAGCAGCCGTCCCCCCGGGACCCCCACCTACGAGCAGTACTTC.

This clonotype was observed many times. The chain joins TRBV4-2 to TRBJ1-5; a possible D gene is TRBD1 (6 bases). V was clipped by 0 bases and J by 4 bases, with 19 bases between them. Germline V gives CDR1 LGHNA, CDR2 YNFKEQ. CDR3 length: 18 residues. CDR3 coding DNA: TGTGCCAGCAGCCAAGATTTGGTATTCGGGGGGCTTAATCAGCCCCAGCATTTT. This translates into CASSQDLVFGGLNQPQHF.

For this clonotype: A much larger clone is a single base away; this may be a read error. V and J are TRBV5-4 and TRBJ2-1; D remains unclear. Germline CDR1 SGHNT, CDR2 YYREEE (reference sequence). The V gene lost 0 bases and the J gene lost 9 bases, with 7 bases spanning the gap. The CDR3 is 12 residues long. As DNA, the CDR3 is TGTGCCAGCAGCTTGGTGGCATGTGAGCAGTTCTTC. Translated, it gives CASSLVACEQFF.

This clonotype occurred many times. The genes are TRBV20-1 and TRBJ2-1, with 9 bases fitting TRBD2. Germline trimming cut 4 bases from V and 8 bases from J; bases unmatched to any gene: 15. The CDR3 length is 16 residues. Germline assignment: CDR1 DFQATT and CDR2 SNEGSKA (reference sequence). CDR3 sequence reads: CSAKASVAGDIDEQFF. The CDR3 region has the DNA TGCAGTGCTAAGGCGTCGGTAGCGGGGGATATAGATGAGCAGTTCTTC.

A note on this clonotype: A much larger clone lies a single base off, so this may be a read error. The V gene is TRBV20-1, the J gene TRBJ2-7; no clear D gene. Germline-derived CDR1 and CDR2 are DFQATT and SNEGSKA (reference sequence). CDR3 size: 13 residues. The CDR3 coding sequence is TGCAGTGCTAGAAGTCAGGATACCTACGCGCAGTACTTC. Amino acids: CSARSQDTYAQYF.

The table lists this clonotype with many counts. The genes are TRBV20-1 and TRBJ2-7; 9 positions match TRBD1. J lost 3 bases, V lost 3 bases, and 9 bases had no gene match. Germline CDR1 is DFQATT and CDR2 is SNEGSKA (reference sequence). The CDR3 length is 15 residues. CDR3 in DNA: TGCAGTGCTAGGGACCGGGACAGGGCCGACTACGAGCAGTACTTC. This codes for CSARDRDRADYEQYF.

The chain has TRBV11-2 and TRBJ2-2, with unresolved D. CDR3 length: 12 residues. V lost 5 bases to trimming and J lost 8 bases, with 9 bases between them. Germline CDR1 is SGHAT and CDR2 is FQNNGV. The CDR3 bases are TGTGCCAGCAGCGTGCAGACAGGGGAGCTGTTTTTT. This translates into CASSVQTGELFF.

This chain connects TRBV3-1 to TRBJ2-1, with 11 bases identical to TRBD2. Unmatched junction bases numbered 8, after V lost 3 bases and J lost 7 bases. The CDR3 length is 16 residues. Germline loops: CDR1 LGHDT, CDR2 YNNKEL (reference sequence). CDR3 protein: CASSHISGGDLNEQFF. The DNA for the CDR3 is TGTGCCAGCAGCCATATTAGCGGGGGGGATCTAAATGAGCAGTTCTTC.

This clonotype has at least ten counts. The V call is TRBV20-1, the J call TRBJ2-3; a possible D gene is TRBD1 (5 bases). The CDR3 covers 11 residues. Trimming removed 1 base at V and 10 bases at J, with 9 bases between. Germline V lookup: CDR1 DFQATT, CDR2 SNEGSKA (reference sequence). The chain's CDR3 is CSARVSGSQYF. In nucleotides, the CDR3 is TGCAGTGCTAGAGTTTCAGGGTCGCAGTATTTT.

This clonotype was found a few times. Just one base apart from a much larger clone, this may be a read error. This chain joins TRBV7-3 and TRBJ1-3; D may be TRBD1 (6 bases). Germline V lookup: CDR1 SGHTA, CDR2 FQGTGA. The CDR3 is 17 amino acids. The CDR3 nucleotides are TGTGCCAGCAGCCGACGACAGGTCACCTTCGGGGGAAACCCCATATATTTT. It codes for CASSRRQVTFGGNPIYF.

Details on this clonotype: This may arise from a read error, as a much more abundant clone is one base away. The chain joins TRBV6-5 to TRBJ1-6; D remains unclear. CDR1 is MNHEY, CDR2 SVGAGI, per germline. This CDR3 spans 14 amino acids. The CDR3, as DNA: TGTGTCAGCAGTTCCCCCCGGGATAATTCACCCCTCCACTTT. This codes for CVSSSPRDNSPLHF.

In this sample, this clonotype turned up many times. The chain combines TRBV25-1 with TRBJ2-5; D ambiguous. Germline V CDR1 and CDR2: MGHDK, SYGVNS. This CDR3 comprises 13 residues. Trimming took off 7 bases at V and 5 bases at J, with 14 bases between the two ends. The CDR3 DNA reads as TGTGCCAGCATTCCGCGGCGGTCGGAGACCCAGTACTTC. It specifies CASIPRRSETQYF. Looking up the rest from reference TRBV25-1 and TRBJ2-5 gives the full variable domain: EADIYQTPRYLVIGTGKKITLECSQTMGHDKMYWYQQDPGMELHLIHYSYGVNSTEKGDLSSESTVSRIRTEHFPLTLESARPSHTSQYLCASIPRRSETQYFGPGTRLLVL.

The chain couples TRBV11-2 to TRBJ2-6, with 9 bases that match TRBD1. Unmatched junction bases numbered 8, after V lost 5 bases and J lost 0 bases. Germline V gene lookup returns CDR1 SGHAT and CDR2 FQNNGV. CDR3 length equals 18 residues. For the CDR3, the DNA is TGTGCCAGCAGCCCACGACAGGGGGAGGGCTCTGGGGCCAACGTCCTGACTTTC. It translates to CASSPRQGEGSGANVLTF.

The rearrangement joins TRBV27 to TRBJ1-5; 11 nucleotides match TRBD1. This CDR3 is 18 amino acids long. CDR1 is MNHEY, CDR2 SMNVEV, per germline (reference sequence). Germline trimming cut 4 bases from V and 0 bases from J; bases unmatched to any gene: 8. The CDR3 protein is CASSSRGTGGNSNQPQHF. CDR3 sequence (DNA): TGTGCCAGCAGTTCCCGGGGGACAGGGGGAAATAGCAATCAGCCCCAGCATTTT.

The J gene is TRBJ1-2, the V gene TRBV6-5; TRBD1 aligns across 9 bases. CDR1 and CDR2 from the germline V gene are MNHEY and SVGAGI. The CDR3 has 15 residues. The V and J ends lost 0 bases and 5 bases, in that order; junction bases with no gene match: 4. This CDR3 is CASSYSDRGGYGYTF. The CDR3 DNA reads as TGTGCCAGCAGTTACTCGGACAGGGGTGGATATGGCTACACCTTC.

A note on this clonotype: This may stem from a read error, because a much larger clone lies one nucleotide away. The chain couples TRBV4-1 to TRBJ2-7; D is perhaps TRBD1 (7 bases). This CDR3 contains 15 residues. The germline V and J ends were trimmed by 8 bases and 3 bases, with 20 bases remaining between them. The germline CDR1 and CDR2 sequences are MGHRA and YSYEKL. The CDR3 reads CASGRSPGGLYEQYF. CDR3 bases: TGCGCCAGCGGCCGTAGCCCAGGGGGACTCTACGAGCAGTACTTC.

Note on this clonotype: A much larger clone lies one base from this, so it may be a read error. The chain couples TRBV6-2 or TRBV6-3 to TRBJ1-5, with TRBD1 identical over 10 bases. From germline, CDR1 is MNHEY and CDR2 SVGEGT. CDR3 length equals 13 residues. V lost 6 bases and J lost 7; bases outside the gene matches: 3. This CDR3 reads CASRPGQGQPQHF. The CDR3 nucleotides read TGTGCCAGCAGACCGGGACAGGGGCAGCCCCAGCATTTT.

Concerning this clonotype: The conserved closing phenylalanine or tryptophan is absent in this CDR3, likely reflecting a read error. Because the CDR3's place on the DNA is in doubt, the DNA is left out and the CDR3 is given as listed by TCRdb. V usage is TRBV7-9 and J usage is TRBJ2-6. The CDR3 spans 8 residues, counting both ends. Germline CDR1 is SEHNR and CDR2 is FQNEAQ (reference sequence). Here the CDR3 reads CASSLDKG.

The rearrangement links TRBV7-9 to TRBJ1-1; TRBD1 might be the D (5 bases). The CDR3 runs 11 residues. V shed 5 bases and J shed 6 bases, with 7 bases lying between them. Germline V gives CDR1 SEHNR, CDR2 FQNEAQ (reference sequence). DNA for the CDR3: TGTGCCAGCAGCCGGGGGGCTGAAGCTTTCTTT. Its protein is CASSRGAEAFF.

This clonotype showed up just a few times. The chain's CDR3 is CASSELGGAGNTIYF. The CDR3 DNA sequence: TGTGCCAGCAGTGAACTGGGGGGAGCTGGAAACACCATATATTTT. The chain carries TRBV6-1 and TRBJ1-3; possibly TRBD1 for D (5 bases). V was shortened by 2 bases and J by 2 bases, with 10 bases between the two germline ends. CDR1 is MNHNS, CDR2 SASEGT, per germline. This CDR3 is 15 amino acids long.

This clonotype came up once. The CDR3 protein is CASSMGLTTEAFF. In DNA form, the CDR3 reads TGTGCCAGTAGTATGGGACTTACAACTGAAGCTTTCTTT. The chain joins TRBV19 to TRBJ1-1, with D possibly being TRBD1 (5 bases). This CDR3 spans 13 amino acids. V was clipped by 3 bases and J by 5 bases, with 10 bases between them. The germline CDR1 and CDR2 sequences are LNHDA and SQIVND (reference sequence).

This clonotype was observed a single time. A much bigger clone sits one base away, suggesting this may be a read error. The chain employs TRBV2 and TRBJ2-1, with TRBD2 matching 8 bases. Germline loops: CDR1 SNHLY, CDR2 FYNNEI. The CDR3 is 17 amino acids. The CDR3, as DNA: TGTGCCAGCAGTGAAGCGGCACTAGCGGACTCCTACAATGAGCAGCTCTTC. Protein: CASSEAALADSYNEQLF.

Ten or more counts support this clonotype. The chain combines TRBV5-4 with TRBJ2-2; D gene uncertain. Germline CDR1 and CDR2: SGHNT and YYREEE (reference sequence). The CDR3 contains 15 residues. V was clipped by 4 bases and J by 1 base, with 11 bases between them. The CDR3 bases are TGTGCCAGCAGCGTGGCCATGGGGAACACCGGGGAGCTGTTTTTT. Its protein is CASSVAMGNTGELFF.

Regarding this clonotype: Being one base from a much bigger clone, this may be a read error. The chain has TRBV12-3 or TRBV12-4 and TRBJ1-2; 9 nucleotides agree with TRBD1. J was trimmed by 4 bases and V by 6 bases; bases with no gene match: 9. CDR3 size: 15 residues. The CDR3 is CASRQQGARIYGYTF. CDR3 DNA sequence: TGTGCCAGCAGGCAACAGGGGGCGCGAATCTATGGCTACACCTTC.

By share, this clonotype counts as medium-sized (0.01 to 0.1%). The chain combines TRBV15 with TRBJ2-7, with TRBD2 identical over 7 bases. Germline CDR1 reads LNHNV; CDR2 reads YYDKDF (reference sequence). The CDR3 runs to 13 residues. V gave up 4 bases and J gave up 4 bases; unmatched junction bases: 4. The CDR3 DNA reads TGTGCCACCAGCACAGGGACTAATTACGAGCAGTACTTC. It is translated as CATSTGTNYEQYF.

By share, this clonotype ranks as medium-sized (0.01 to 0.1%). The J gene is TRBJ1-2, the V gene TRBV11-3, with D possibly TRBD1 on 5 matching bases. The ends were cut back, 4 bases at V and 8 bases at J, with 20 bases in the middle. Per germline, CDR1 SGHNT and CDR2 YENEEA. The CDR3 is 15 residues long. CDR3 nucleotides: TGTGCCAGCAGCTCCTATGGGGACTCGCGGCCCGGCTACACCTTC. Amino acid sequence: CASSSYGDSRPGYTF.